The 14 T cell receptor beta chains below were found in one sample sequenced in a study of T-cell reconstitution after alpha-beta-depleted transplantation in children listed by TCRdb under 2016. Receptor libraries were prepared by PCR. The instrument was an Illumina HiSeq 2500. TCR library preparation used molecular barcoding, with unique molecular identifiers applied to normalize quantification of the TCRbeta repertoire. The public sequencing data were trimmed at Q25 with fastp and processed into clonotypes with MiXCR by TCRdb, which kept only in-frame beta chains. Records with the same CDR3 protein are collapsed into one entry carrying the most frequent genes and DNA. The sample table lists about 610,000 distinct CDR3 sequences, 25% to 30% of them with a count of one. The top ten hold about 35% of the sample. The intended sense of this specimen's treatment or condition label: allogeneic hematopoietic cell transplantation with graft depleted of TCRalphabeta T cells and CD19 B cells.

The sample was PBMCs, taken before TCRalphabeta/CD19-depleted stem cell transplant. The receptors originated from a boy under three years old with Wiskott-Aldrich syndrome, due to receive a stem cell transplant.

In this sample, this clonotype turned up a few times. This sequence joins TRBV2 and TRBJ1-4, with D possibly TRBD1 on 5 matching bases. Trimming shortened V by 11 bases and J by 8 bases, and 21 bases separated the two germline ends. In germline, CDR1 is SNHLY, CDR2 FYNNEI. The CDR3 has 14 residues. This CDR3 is CAFQGIDRREKLFF. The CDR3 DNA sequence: TGTGCCTTCCAGGGTATCGACAGACGGGAAAAACTGTTTTTT.

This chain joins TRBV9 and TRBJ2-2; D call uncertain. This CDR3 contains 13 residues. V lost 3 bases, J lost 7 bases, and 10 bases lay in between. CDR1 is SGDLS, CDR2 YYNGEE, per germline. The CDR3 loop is CASSGWWRGELFF. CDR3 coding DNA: TGTGCCAGCAGCGGATGGTGGCGCGGGGAGCTGTTTTTT. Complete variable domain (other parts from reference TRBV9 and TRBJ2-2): DSGVTQTPKHLITATGQRVTLRCSPRSGDLSVYWYQQSLDQGLQFLIQYYNGEERAKGNILERFSAQQFPDLHSELNLSSLELGDSALYFCASSGWWRGELFFGEGSRLTVL.

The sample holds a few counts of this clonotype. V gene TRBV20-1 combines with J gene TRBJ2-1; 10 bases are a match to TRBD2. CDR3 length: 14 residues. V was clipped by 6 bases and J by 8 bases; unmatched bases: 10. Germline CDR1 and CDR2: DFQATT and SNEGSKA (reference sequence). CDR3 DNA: TGCAGTGCCTTAAAGCGGGAGGGCGGGGATGAGCAGTTCTTC. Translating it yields CSALKREGGDEQFF.

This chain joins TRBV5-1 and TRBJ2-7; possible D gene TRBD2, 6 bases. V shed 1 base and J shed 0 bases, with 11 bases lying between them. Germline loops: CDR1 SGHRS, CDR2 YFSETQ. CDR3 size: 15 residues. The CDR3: CASSLRPGLSYEQYF. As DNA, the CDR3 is TGCGCCAGCAGCTTGCGTCCGGGACTCTCCTACGAGCAGTACTTC.

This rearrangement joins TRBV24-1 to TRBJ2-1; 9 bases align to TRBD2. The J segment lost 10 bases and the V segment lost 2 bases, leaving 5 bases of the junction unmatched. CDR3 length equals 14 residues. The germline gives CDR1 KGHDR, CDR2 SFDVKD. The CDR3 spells CATSDWTSAGEQFF. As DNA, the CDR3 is TGTGCCACCAGTGATTGGACTAGCGCTGGGGAGCAGTTCTTC.

For the CDR3, the DNA is TGCGCCAGCAGCTCGACGGGAGGGACCACTGAAGCTTTCTTT. The encoded protein is CASSSTGGTTEAFF. The chain couples TRBV5-1 to TRBJ1-1; tentatively, D is TRBD1 (5 bases). Trimming shortened V by 3 bases and J by 4 bases, and 13 bases separated the two germline ends. Per the germline V gene, CDR1 is SGHRS and CDR2 is YFSETQ. CDR3 length equals 14 residues.

CDR3 amino acids: CASRTGRINEQFF. The CDR3 DNA sequence: TGCGCCAGCCGGACAGGGAGGATCAATGAGCAGTTCTTC. The chain carries TRBV5-1 and TRBJ2-1, with TRBD1 identical over 8 bases. With V trimmed by 7 bases and J by 6 bases, 6 bases remained unmatched. The germline gives CDR1 SGHRS, CDR2 YFSETQ. The CDR3 length is 13 residues.

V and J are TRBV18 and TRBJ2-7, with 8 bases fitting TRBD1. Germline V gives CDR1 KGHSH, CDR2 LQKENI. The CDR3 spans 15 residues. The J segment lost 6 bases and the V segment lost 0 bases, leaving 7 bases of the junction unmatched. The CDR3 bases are TGTGCCAGCTCACCACCGAGTCAGGGGGCGGGCGAGCAGTACTTC. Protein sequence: CASSPPSQGAGEQYF.

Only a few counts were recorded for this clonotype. The CDR3 sequence is CASSPSLAGGTPNEQFF. Here the CDR3 DNA reads TGCGCCAGCAGCCCCTCCTTGGCGGGAGGGACTCCGAATGAGCAGTTCTTC. V and J are TRBV5-1 and TRBJ2-1; TRBD2 agrees at 9 bases. Germline CDR1 SGHRS, CDR2 YFSETQ. After removal of 4 bases from V and 7 bases from J, the junction contained 15 bases not matched to a gene. The CDR3 length is 17 residues.

The CDR3 is CASRRTPGSTDTQYF. CDR3 bases: TGCGCCAGCCGCCGGACCCCAGGGAGCACAGATACGCAGTATTTT. The chain uses TRBV5-1 and TRBJ2-3, with D possibly matching TRBD1 (5 bases). Germline V CDR1 and CDR2: SGHRS, YFSETQ. The CDR3 covers 15 residues. V lost 7 bases, J lost 0 bases, and 15 bases lay in between.

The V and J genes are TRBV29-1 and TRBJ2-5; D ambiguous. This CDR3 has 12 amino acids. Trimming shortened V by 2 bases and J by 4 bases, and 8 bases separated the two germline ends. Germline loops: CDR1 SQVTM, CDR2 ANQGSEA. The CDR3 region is CSVEPRVETQYF. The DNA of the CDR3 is TGCAGCGTTGAACCACGGGTAGAGACCCAGTACTTC.

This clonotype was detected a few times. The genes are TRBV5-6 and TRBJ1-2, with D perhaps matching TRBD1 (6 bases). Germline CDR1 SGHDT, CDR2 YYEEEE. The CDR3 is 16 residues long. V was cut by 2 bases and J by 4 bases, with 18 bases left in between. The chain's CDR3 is CASSLGPGVLFYGYTF. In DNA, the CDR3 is TGTGCCAGCAGCTTAGGGCCAGGGGTCCTCTTCTATGGCTACACCTTC.

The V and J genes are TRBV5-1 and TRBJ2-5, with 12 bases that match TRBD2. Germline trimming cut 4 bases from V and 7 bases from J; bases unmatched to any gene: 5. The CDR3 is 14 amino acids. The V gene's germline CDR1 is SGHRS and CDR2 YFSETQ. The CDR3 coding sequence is TGCGCCAGCAGCAACCAGACTAGCGGGGGGACCCAGTACTTC. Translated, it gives CASSNQTSGGTQYF.

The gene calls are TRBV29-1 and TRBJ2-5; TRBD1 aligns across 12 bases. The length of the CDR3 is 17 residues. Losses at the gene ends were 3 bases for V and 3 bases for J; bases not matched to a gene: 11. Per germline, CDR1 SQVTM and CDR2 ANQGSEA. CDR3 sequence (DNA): TGCAGCGTTGAGATACCGGGACAGGGGGCGTTTGAAGAGACCCAGTACTTC. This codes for CSVEIPGQGAFEETQYF.